This entry describes one T cell receptor (beta chain). The sample is drawn from a study of control samples from healthy donors and cancer patients. Produced via immunoSEQ multiplex PCR; TCRdb's table is partial and in-frame only. This table has 150,000 or so clones, 93% appearing once. This CDR3 region has 15 residues. Germline V lookup: CDR1 SGDLS, CDR2 YYNGEE. V was shortened by 4 bases and J by 6 bases, with 16 bases between the two germline ends. Sequenced sample: blood. The chain recombines TRBV9 with TRBJ1-4; possibly TRBD1 for D (6 bases). This sequence was found in a man between 18 and 35 years old in good health. The CDR3 loop reads CASSPDEGVYEKLFF. The CDR3 coding sequence is TGTGCCAGCAGCCCGGACGAGGGGGTGTATGAAAAACTGTTTTTT.